Listed below are T cell receptor beta chains from one sample, sequenced in a study of blood T cells in healthy people across ages. TCRdb passed the 5' RACE reads through MiXCR, listing each CDR3 protein once. The table lists about 640,000 distinct CDR3 sequences, roughly 53% of them singletons. The sequenced material came from blood. Source of these receptors: a man between 60 and 70 years old in good health. Each CDR3 is given without its conserved first and last residue.

V gene,J gene,CDR3 protein
TRBV20-1,TRBJ2-1,SAVPLAGTRNEQF
TRBV11-2,TRBJ2-3,ASSLVGGPDTQY
TRBV2,-,ASIAGGETQY
TRBV12-3/TRBV12-4,TRBJ2-5,ASTPTRTGPATQY
TRBV4-2,TRBJ2-7,ASSQDSVQGAISYEQY
TRBV2,TRBJ2-1,AGDDVASSYNEQF
TRBV5-1,-,ASSSEGRGYNEQY
TRBV28,TRBJ2-5,ASNMGGRETQY
TRBV21-1,TRBJ2-7,ARLAGQGYYEQY
TRBV4-1,TRBJ2-6,ASSHRLATGANVLT
TRBV18,TRBJ2-1,ASSPPDGGNEQF
TRBV2,TRBJ1-6,ASSEMGQGSPLH
TRBV29-1,TRBJ2-2,SARLTGLRNPKNTEELF
TRBV14,TRBJ2-5,ASSQGPGHPYQETQY
TRBV6-6,TRBJ2-7,ASGSQGSYEQY
TRBV11-2,TRBJ2-2,ASLKPSFPGELF
TRBV14,TRBJ1-6,ASSQDTGYNSPLH
TRBV4-1,TRBJ2-1,ASSLTASGGASYNEQF
TRBV28,-,ASSLIGRATARGTQY
TRBV5-1,TRBJ2-7,ASSPGLAYHYEQY
TRBV20-1,TRBJ2-5,SARDWGGRGGTQY
TRBV9,TRBJ2-1,ASSVGGLAGAPSYNEQF
TRBV11-2,TRBJ2-1,ASSLGTSDNEQF
TRBV12-3/TRBV12-4,TRBJ2-1,ASSLGGGAPYNEQF
TRBV27,TRBJ2-2,ASTKTPGRSLRNTGELF
TRBV28,TRBJ1-4,ASSSPGHENEKLF
TRBV9,TRBJ2-1,ASSADSFSEQF
TRBV9,TRBJ2-6,ASSVALAGGSGANVLT
TRBV20-1,TRBJ2-3,SAPRTGVDTQY
TRBV2,TRBJ1-1,ASTEDRNTEAF
TRBV19,TRBJ1-2,ASSLQYRRQRERGYT
TRBV29-1,TRBJ2-3,SVGWGRPSDTQY
TRBV20-1,TRBJ2-5,SAGRQGNQETQY
TRBV5-4,TRBJ2-4,ASSILDRGLGNIQY
TRBV29-1,TRBJ2-3,SVEMGGRDTQY
TRBV10-3,TRBJ2-7,AISDPTLGGAAYEQY
TRBV20-1,-,SARASGSEQY
TRBV20-1,TRBJ2-1,SVPRPSNEQF
TRBV29-1,TRBJ2-6,SAFSGANVLT
TRBV27,TRBJ2-5,ASSPYRGRDQETLY
TRBV6-5,TRBJ1-2,ASSGDRDGYT
TRBV29-1,TRBJ2-1,SATGESWDEQF
TRBV12-3/TRBV12-4,TRBJ2-1,ASSFEGQGGNEQF
TRBV10-3,TRBJ2-2,AISSREATGELF
TRBV7-2,TRBJ2-1,ASIGGYSYNEQF
TRBV3-1,TRBJ2-3,ASSQSSSGRSTDTQY
TRBV20-1,TRBJ2-3,SAARASGGMPDTQY
TRBV20-1,TRBJ1-2,SAKTGVNYGYT
TRBV3-1,TRBJ1-5,ASSQGPNQPQH
TRBV20-1,TRBJ2-7,SASRGEGSYEQY
TRBV4-1,TRBJ2-5,ASSQDGLGQGKETQY
TRBV11-3,TRBJ2-1,ASSTLAGGGEQF
TRBV5-1,TRBJ2-5,ASSKGQGPPGTQY
TRBV5-1,TRBJ2-1,ASSAVGRQTYNEQF
TRBV5-1,TRBJ2-1,ASSLDGAGAVNEQF